The 7 T cell receptor beta chains listed next were all sequenced from one sample in a study of OX40 agonist ivuxolimab in advanced cancers. Here immunoSEQ multiplex PCR was the method, and the copy in TCRdb shows in-frame clones only, minus some. The table has 80,000 to 100,000 clones, 92% seen once; the top ten hold roughly 0.5%. The sequencing here drew on CD4+ or CD8+ T cells sorted from blood, taken in a trial of the OX40 agonist ivuxolimab. The source is an adult with an advanced solid tumor such as melanoma, head and neck, liver or kidney cancer.

In DNA, the CDR3 is TGTGCCAGCAGCTCGAAGGGGGGCACTGAAGCTTTCTTT. This translates into CASSSKGGTEAFF. V gene TRBV7-9 combines with J gene TRBJ1-1, with a weak D call TRBD1 (6 bases). From germline, CDR1 is SEHNR and CDR2 FQNEAQ (reference sequence). Trimming shortened V by 4 bases and J by 4 bases, and 10 bases separated the two germline ends. There are 13 residues in the CDR3.

The chain couples TRBV25-1 to TRBJ2-2, with 7 bases aligning to TRBD2. The CDR3 is 15 amino acids. Per germline, CDR1 MGHDK and CDR2 SYGVNS. V trimming: 4 bases; J trimming: 4 bases; junction bases outside the gene matches: 6. CDR3: CASSARAGSTGELFF. The CDR3 nucleotides read TGTGCCAGCAGTGCACGAGCGGGATCCACCGGGGAGCTGTTTTTT.

The chain is built from TRBV10-1 and TRBJ2-2; 8 bases line up with TRBD2. The germline V gene encodes CDR1 WNHNN and CDR2 SYGVQD (reference sequence). The junction had 6 bases not matched to a gene; V was cut back by 6 bases and J by 0 bases. The CDR3 is made up of 16 amino acids. The CDR3 region has the DNA TGCGCCAGCAGGGAAACTAGCGGTCCGAACACCGGGGAGCTGTTTTTT. Amino acids: CASRETSGPNTGELFF.

This clone was counted a single time. This chain uses TRBV4-3 with TRBJ2-7, with D unclear. The V end was cut by 2 bases, the J end by 1 base, with 6 bases between. Germline V gives CDR1 LGHNA, CDR2 YSLEER. The CDR3 length is 13 residues. The CDR3 spells CASSQLISYEQYF. Written as DNA, the CDR3 is TGCGCCAGCAGCCAACTTATATCCTACGAGCAGTACTTC.

This clone was seen a single time. This chain connects TRBV19 to TRBJ1-1, with a possible D match to TRBD1 (6 bases). The CDR3 is 12 amino acids. Germline loops: CDR1 LNHDA, CDR2 SQIVND (reference sequence). Trimming removed 6 bases at V and 8 bases at J, with 13 bases between. In DNA form, the CDR3 reads TGTGCCAGTAGCCAGGGGTGGGAAGAAGCTTTCTTT. Translated, it gives CASSQGWEEAFF.

The V and J genes are TRBV5-1 and TRBJ1-1, with 12 nucleotides matching TRBD1. Looked up from germline, CDR1 is SGHRS and CDR2 is YFSETQ. The CDR3 totals 14 residues. V gave up 4 bases and J gave up 6 bases; unmatched junction bases: 4. DNA for the CDR3: TGCGCCAGCAGCCCGGGACAGGGGGCGTCTGAAGCTTTCTTT. Protein product: CASSPGQGASEAFF. Variable domain in full (rest from reference TRBV5-1 and TRBJ1-1): KAGVTQTPRYLIKTRGQQVTLSCSPISGHRSVSWYQQTPGQGLQFLFEYFSETQRNKGNFPGRFSGRQFSNSRSEMNVSTLELGDSALYLCASSPGQGASEAFFGQGTRLTVV.

The CDR3 nucleotides are TGTGCCAGTACCCAGGCAGCCCCGAATACTGAAGCTTTCTTT. Protein: CASTQAAPNTEAFF. This chain uses TRBV19 with TRBJ1-1; D not certain. The V gene's germline CDR1 is LNHDA and CDR2 SQIVND (reference sequence). Trimming removed 7 bases at V and 5 bases at J, with 17 bases between. This CDR3 has 14 amino acids. Filled out from reference TRBV19 and TRBJ1-1, the complete variable domain reads DGGITQSPKYLFRKEGQNVTLSCEQNLNHDAMYWYRQDPGQGLRLIYYSQIVNDFQKGDIAEGYSVSREKKESFPLTVTSAQKNPTAFYLCASTQAAPNTEAFFGQGTRLTVV.